What follows are 17 T cell receptor beta chains derived from one specimen sequenced in a study of T-cell reconstitution after alpha-beta-depleted transplantation in children. TCRbeta library construction was performed incorporating unique molecular identifiers. TCRdb processed the PCR reads anew with MiXCR; each CDR3 protein has one entry. Among hundreds of thousands of distinct CDR3 sequences listed, more than 10% were seen once. Sequenced material: PBMCs from the stem cell graft donor, taken from the stem cell graft. Receptors originate from a human donor who donated a stem cell graft to a child with acute lymphoblastic leukemia.

This clonotype was observed many times. The chain combines TRBV7-6 with TRBJ1-2; 8 nucleotides line up with TRBD1. Germline V gene data show CDR1 as SGHVS and CDR2 as FNYEAQ. J lost 5 bases, V lost 5 bases, and 7 bases had no gene match. CDR3 size: 14 residues. The CDR3 reads CASSPTGDMYGYTF. The CDR3 coding sequence is TGTGCCAGCAGCCCGACAGGGGATATGTATGGCTACACCTTC.

At least ten counts were recorded for this clonotype. The chain couples TRBV7-9 to TRBJ2-2; D ambiguous. Between the trimmed V and J ends, which lost 4 bases and 1 base, there was a span of 7 bases. This CDR3 comprises 14 residues. Germline V lookup: CDR1 SEHNR, CDR2 FQNEAQ (reference sequence). The CDR3 region is CASSSDQNTGELFF. CDR3 DNA sequence: TGTGCCAGCAGCTCCGACCAGAACACCGGGGAGCTGTTTTTT. The full variable domain, its missing parts supplied by reference TRBV7-9 and TRBJ2-2, is DTGVSQNPRHKITKRGQNVTFRCDPISEHNRLYWYRQTLGQGPEFLTYFQNEAQLEKSRLLSDRFSAERPKGSFSTLEIQRTEQGDSAMYLCASSSDQNTGELFFGEGSRLTVL.

This clonotype was counted ten times or more. The V gene is TRBV27, the J gene TRBJ2-7; D is ambiguous. V lost 0 bases to trimming and J lost 6 bases, with 9 bases between them. The CDR3 has 13 amino acids. CDR1 is MNHEY, CDR2 SMNVEV, per germline (reference sequence). CDR3 loop: CASSLSSGPEQYF. In DNA, the CDR3 is TGTGCCAGCAGTTTATCATCCGGTCCCGAGCAGTACTTC.

This clonotype has a count of ten or more. This chain links TRBV24-1 with TRBJ2-3; maybe TRBD2 (5 bases). Germline V lookup: CDR1 KGHDR, CDR2 SFDVKD. This CDR3 is 13 amino acids long. The V end lost 3 bases, the J end lost 14 bases, and 17 bases lay between the germline ends. DNA for the CDR3: TGTGCCACCAGTGATGGATCTGGACTGTCAAGGTATTTT. Protein product: CATSDGSGLSRYF.

The table lists this clonotype with many counts. In DNA, the CDR3 is TGCAGCGTTGAAGATCGGGGGACAGGGGTGTACGAGCAGTACTTC. Protein sequence: CSVEDRGTGVYEQYF. V is TRBV29-1 and J is TRBJ2-7; 10 bases line up with TRBD1. The CDR3 covers 15 residues. Germline values: CDR1 SQVTM, CDR2 ANQGSEA. The junction had 6 bases not matched to a gene; V was cut back by 0 bases and J by 4 bases.

The table lists this clonotype with many counts. This chain joins TRBV29-1 and TRBJ1-2, with D possibly TRBD1 on 5 matching bases. This CDR3 is 15 amino acids long. Trimming took off 0 bases at V and 5 bases at J, with 16 bases between the two ends. Germline CDR1 SQVTM, CDR2 ANQGSEA. CDR3: CSVEDLEVGAYGYTF. CDR3 sequence (DNA): TGCAGCGTTGAAGATTTGGAGGTTGGGGCATATGGCTACACCTTC.

About this clonotype itself: This may be a read error: a much more frequent sequence differs by one nucleotide. The chain uses TRBV30 and TRBJ2-2; a possible D gene is TRBD1 (5 bases). This CDR3 spans 13 amino acids. From germline, CDR1 is GTSNPN and CDR2 SVGIG (reference sequence). CDR3 sequence (DNA): TGTGCCTCGAGTCCCAGGGACACCGGGGAGCTGTTTTTT. It codes for CASSPRDTGELFF.

This clonotype was found many times. This rearrangement joins TRBV20-1 to TRBJ1-4; D not certain. The V gene's germline CDR1 is DFQATT and CDR2 SNEGSKA (reference sequence). The V and J ends lost 5 bases and 5 bases respectively, with 9 bases between them. CDR3 size: 12 residues. The CDR3 reads CSAPGPNEKLFF. In DNA form, the CDR3 reads TGCAGTGCTCCGGGCCCAAATGAAAAACTGTTTTTT.

The gene calls are TRBV12-3 or TRBV12-4 and TRBJ2-5; D not certain. The CDR3 length is 12 residues. The V end was cut by 5 bases, the J end by 4 bases, with 8 bases between. The CDR3 region has the DNA TGTGCCAGCAGTCGAACAACAGAGACCCAGTACTTC. This gives the protein CASSRTTETQYF.

This clonotype was seen repeatedly, ten times or more. This chain connects TRBV6-1 to TRBJ1-2, with D possibly TRBD1 on 5 matching bases. V lost 10 bases to trimming and J lost 4 bases, with 16 bases between them. The CDR3 extends over 13 amino acids. Germline CDR1 reads MNHNS; CDR2 reads SASEGT. The CDR3 DNA reads as TGTGCCACCAAAGGCCCAGGGATCTATGGCTACACCTTC. Translation gives CATKGPGIYGYTF.

This clonotype has a count of ten or more. The rearrangement links TRBV10-3 to TRBJ2-1, with 12 bases aligning to TRBD2. V dropped 10 bases and J dropped 3; count of bases not matched to a gene: 7. The V gene's germline CDR1 is ENHRY and CDR2 SYGVKD. The CDR3 sequence is 15 residues long. The CDR3 loop reads CATQTSGGFYNEQFF. In nucleotides, the CDR3 is TGTGCCACACAGACTAGCGGGGGATTCTACAATGAGCAGTTCTTC.

This clonotype has a count of ten or more. The V call is TRBV7-2, the J call TRBJ1-3; 7 positions match TRBD1. The CDR3 contains 16 residues. With V trimmed by 5 bases and J by 3 bases, 10 bases remained unmatched. CDR1 is SGHTA, CDR2 FQGNSA, per germline. The DNA for the CDR3 is TGTGCCAGCAGCCCCGTAGGGGGCGCGGTTGGAAACACCATATATTTT. Its translation: CASSPVGGAVGNTIYF.

Turning to this clonotype: One end of the junction fails to match germline, which may point to a read error. The chain links TRBV6-2 or TRBV6-3 to TRBJ2-7, with 9 bases aligning to TRBD2. The germline gives CDR1 MNHEY, CDR2 SVGEGT. This CDR3 has 18 residues. Here the CDR3 DNA reads TGTGCCAACAGTTACCGTATAAGTCCTAGCGGGACGGGGTACGAGCAGTACTTC. Its translation: CANSYRISPSGTGYEQYF.

This clonotype was found a few times. The J gene is TRBJ1-5, the V gene TRBV6-5, with D hard to call. This CDR3 spans 13 amino acids. V was clipped by 1 base and J by 5 bases, with 6 bases between them. Per the germline V gene, CDR1 is MNHEY and CDR2 is SVGAGI. CDR3 protein: CASSYLAHQPQHF. In DNA, the CDR3 is TGTGCCAGCAGTTACTTGGCCCATCAGCCCCAGCATTTT.

Regarding this clonotype: A much larger clone is a single base away; this may be a read error. The chain employs TRBV14 and TRBJ2-3, with D perhaps matching TRBD1 (6 bases). The germline CDR1 and CDR2 sequences are SGHDN and FVKESK. The CDR3 runs to 15 residues. The CDR3: CASSPLQGWTDTHYF. CDR3 in DNA: TGTGCCAGCAGCCCCCTACAGGGTTGGACAGATACGCATTATTTT.

This clonotype has just a few counts. The chain recombines TRBV28 with TRBJ1-1, with 7 nucleotides matching TRBD1. Unmatched junction bases numbered 6, after V lost 3 bases and J lost 8 bases. Germline loops: CDR1 MDHEN, CDR2 SYDVKM. The CDR3 has 13 residues. The CDR3 region has the DNA TGTGCCAGCAGTTTTCCGCCGGGACAGGAAGCTTTCTTT. It encodes CASSFPPGQEAFF.

Ten or more counts support this clonotype. The rearrangement links TRBV12-3 or TRBV12-4 to TRBJ2-7; unclear D gene. The CDR3 loop spans 12 amino acids. Trimming pared 3 bases from V and 2 bases from J, leaving 5 bases between. CDR3 sequence (DNA): TGTGCCAGCAGTTTGGCCCCCTACGAGCAGTACTTC. It specifies CASSLAPYEQYF.